The present entry profiles one T cell receptor beta chain with its context. Its antigen is not identified. This entry comes from a study of blood T cells in healthy people across ages. Aged roughly 6 to 90, donors were systemically healthy Caucasians from Russia. Total RNA extraction produced at least 5.5 micrograms (per sample) for the study. Findings and caveats of the study: Since the PBMCs were unsorted, naive and antigen-experienced cells could not be conclusively compared.

A second about 7 to 12 cycle PCR used barcoded and J-beta primers. From the 5' RACE reads, TCRdb called clonotypes with MiXCR, one entry per CDR3 protein. The table lists fewer than 2 million distinct CDR3 sequences, 30% to 40% of them singletons. This CDR3 region has 13 residues. Trimming cost V 4 bases and J 9 bases; bases outside gene matches: 9. Germline V CDR1 and CDR2: SQVTM, ANQGSEA. The chain couples TRBV29-1 to TRBJ1-5; 7 nucleotides line up with TRBD1. The TCR sequence derives from a human donor in good health. The sample taken for sequencing was blood. CDR3 loop: CSVAHYRGGPQHF. CDR3 sequence (DNA): TGCAGCGTTGCCCATTACAGGGGTGGGCCCCAGCATTTT.